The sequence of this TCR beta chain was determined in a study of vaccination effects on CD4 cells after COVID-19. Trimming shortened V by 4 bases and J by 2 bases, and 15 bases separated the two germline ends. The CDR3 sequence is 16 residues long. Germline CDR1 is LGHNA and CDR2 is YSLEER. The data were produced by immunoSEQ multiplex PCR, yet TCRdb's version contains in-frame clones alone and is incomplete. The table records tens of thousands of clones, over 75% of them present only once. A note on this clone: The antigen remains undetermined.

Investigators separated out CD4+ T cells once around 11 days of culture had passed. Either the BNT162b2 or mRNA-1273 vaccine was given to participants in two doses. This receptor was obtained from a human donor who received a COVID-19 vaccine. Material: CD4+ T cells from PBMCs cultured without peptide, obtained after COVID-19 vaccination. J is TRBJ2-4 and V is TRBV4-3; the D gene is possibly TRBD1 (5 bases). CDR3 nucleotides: TGCGCCAGCAGCCTTGGGGCAGTTGGAACCAAAAACATTCAGTACTTC. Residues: CASSLGAVGTKNIQYF.